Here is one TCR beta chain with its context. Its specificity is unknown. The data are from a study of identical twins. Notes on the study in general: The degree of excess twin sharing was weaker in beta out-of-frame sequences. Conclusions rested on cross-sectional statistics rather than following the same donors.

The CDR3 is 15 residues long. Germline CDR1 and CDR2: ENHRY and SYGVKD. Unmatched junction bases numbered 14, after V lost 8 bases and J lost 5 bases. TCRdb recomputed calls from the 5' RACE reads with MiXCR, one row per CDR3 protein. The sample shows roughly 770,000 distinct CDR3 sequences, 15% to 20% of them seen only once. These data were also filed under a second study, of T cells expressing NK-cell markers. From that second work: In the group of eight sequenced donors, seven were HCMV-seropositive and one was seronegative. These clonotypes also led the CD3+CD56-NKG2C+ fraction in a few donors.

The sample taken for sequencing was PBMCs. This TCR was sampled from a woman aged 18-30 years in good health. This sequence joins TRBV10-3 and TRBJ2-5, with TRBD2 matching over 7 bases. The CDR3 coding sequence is TGTGCCATCCAAGAAGGACGTGGGCGGGGGGAGACCCAGTACTTC. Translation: CAIQEGRGRGETQYF.